A single T cell receptor (beta chain) is shown here with its context. Its antigen remains unidentified. The data derive from a study of lymphopenia after photon versus proton radiotherapy. The method was immunoSEQ multiplex PCR; TCRdb's version includes in-frame clones alone and lacks a portion of them. Of some 31,000 clones in the sample, about 87% were seen once. CDR1 is MNHEY, CDR2 SVGAGI, per germline. The CDR3 length is 14 residues. V lost 6 bases, J lost 1 base, and 12 bases lay in between. General study points: Under photons, naive T cells and diversity fell while effector/memory populations rose. Post-nadir diversity loss with photons came from oligoclonal expansion, particularly CD8+ Temra cells. A bigger post-nadir fall in TCR diversity correlated inversely with survival time in deceased patients.

The rearrangement uses TRBV6-5 and TRBJ1-1; D possibly corresponds to TRBD1 (6 bases). This clonotype was sampled from a woman aged 70-85 years with pancreatic cancer. The sample consisted of peripheral blood, taken from a patient treated with proton-based radiotherapy. The CDR3 region is CASRARQANTEAFF. CDR3 nucleotides: TGTGCCAGCAGAGCGAGACAGGCGAACACTGAAGCTTTCTTT.